These T cell receptor beta chains were read from a single sample in a study of vaccination effects on CD4 cells after COVID-19. These receptors have no identified antigens. The assay was immunoSEQ multiplex PCR, and TCRdb's table has in-frame clones only and misses some. The data hold approximately 29,000 clones, with roughly 81% observed a single time. Material: CD4+ T cells from PBMCs cultured without peptide, obtained after COVID-19 vaccination. All receptors come from a human donor who received a COVID-19 vaccine. CDR3s include the opening cysteine and the closing phenylalanine or tryptophan. The order of the fields is V gene, J gene, CDR3 protein.

V gene: TRBV18
J gene: TRBJ1-4
CDR3 protein: CASSPQAWGEKLFF

V gene: TRBV3-1/TRBV3-2
J gene: TRBJ2-7
CDR3 protein: CASSPDLGGEQYF

V gene: TRBV5-1
J gene: TRBJ1-1
CDR3 protein: CASSTQTGVTTEAFF

V gene: TRBV3-1/TRBV3-2
J gene: TRBJ2-2
CDR3 protein: CASSQEGGAGELFF

V gene: TRBV2
J gene: TRBJ2-3
CDR3 protein: CASSESGFSTDTQYF

V gene: TRBV6-2/TRBV6-3
J gene: TRBJ1-2
CDR3 protein: CASSYTTGLTAYGYTF

V gene: TRBV4-1
J gene: TRBJ1-4
CDR3 protein: CASSQPTGVTNEKLFF

V gene: TRBV27
J gene: TRBJ1-2
CDR3 protein: CASREMGAGNYGYTF

V gene: TRBV10-3
J gene: TRBJ1-4
CDR3 protein: CAIRGLNEKLFF

V gene: TRBV4-3
J gene: TRBJ1-2
CDR3 protein: CASSQDARANYGYTF

V gene: TRBV10-3
J gene: TRBJ2-5
CDR3 protein: CAISAPGTSGGETQYF

V gene: TRBV4-1
J gene: TRBJ1-4
CDR3 protein: CASSQVTVNEKLFF

V gene: TRBV10-2
J gene: TRBJ1-1
CDR3 protein: CASGGKLNTEAFF

V gene: TRBV7-8
J gene: TRBJ2-7
CDR3 protein: CASSHQPGQGDEQYF

V gene: TRBV10-3
J gene: TRBJ1-3
CDR3 protein: CAISAVGSQDSGNTIYF

V gene: TRBV5-5
J gene: TRBJ1-5
CDR3 protein: CASSSSAGSINQPQHF

V gene: TRBV5-1
J gene: TRBJ1-5
CDR3 protein: CASSWDPSGNQPQHF

V gene: TRBV28
J gene: TRBJ2-1
CDR3 protein: CASTAGRTNEQFF

V gene: TRBV19
J gene: TRBJ1-5
CDR3 protein: CASSILDSNQPQHF

V gene: TRBV5-1
J gene: TRBJ1-3
CDR3 protein: CASSLGVRGGNTIYF

V gene: TRBV30
J gene: TRBJ2-2
CDR3 protein: CAWSAFENTGELFF

V gene: TRBV2
J gene: TRBJ1-1
CDR3 protein: CASSEVATREGTEAFF

V gene: TRBV19
J gene: TRBJ2-2
CDR3 protein: CASKAGTNTGELFF

V gene: TRBV30
J gene: TRBJ1-6
CDR3 protein: CAWTPRGSPLHF

V gene: TRBV7-9
J gene: TRBJ2-5
CDR3 protein: CASSLLAGGPNQYF

V gene: TRBV6-4
J gene: TRBJ2-7
CDR3 protein: CASSDSEGDLKAYEQYF

V gene: TRBV29-1
J gene: TRBJ2-3
CDR3 protein: CSVGGQGITQYF

V gene: TRBV4-1
J gene: TRBJ2-5
CDR3 protein: CASSQETVGGTQYF

V gene: TRBV5-5
J gene: TRBJ2-3
CDR3 protein: CASSLSTVSTDTQYF

V gene: TRBV7-8
J gene: TRBJ2-7
CDR3 protein: CASSLGSGTGRSYEQYF

V gene: TRBV6-5
J gene: TRBJ1-2
CDR3 protein: CASSSPTPTNGYTF

V gene: TRBV3-1/TRBV3-2
J gene: TRBJ1-2
CDR3 protein: CASSQDSGNYGYTF

V gene: TRBV5-4
J gene: TRBJ2-7
CDR3 protein: CASSHSTSLNEQYF

V gene: TRBV7-8
J gene: TRBJ1-5
CDR3 protein: CASTSTADLGEPQHF

V gene: TRBV12-3/TRBV12-4
J gene: TRBJ1-5
CDR3 protein: CASSLNSNQPQHF

V gene: TRBV5-4
J gene: TRBJ2-5
CDR3 protein: CASSLSADPWETQYF

V gene: TRBV6-4
J gene: TRBJ2-6
CDR3 protein: CASSGGQGAAGANVLTF

V gene: TRBV4-1
J gene: TRBJ1-1
CDR3 protein: CASRQLSANTEAFF

V gene: TRBV7-8
J gene: TRBJ1-2
CDR3 protein: CASSLDSYYGYTF

V gene: TRBV14
J gene: TRBJ2-3
CDR3 protein: CASEYFSGPGEAQYF

V gene: TRBV9
J gene: TRBJ2-7
CDR3 protein: CASSVGGQGEQYF

V gene: TRBV7-9
J gene: TRBJ2-2
CDR3 protein: CASSLQPTYFNTGELFF